This entry lists 19 T cell receptor beta chains sequenced from one sample in a study of blood T cell repertoires in COVID-19. TCRdb keeps only in-frame clones here, not all; method: immunoSEQ multiplex PCR. The sample comprises about 110,000 clones, about 90% of which are singletons, and around 5.1% rests with the top ten. The sequencing sample was made of peripheral blood. The receptors stem from a human donor in a cohort sampled during active COVID-19.

The V gene is TRBV19, the J gene TRBJ2-3, with 10 bases fitting TRBD2. This CDR3 is 16 amino acids long. The V gene's germline CDR1 is LNHDA and CDR2 SQIVND (reference sequence). Trimming took 6 bases from V and 5 from J; bases not matched to a gene: 11. CDR3 DNA: TGTGCCAGTAGCCGACATACTAGCGGGACAGAAGATACGCAGTATTTT. Translated, it gives CASSRHTSGTEDTQYF.

The rearrangement joins TRBV18 to TRBJ1-5, with unresolved D. The CDR3 runs 15 residues. The germline gives CDR1 KGHSH, CDR2 LQKENI. Between the trimmed V and J ends, which lost 6 bases and 4 bases, there was a span of 16 bases. CDR3 in amino acids: CASSPVEGRNQPQHF. DNA of the CDR3: TGTGCCAGCTCTCCCGTAGAAGGGAGGAATCAGCCCCAGCATTTT.

The chain combines TRBV11-2 with TRBJ2-3, with TRBD1 identical over 7 bases. The V segment lost 3 bases and the J segment 3 bases; nucleotides outside the gene matches: 9. CDR1 is SGHAT and CDR2 is FQNNGV in the germline V gene. The CDR3 has 16 amino acids. DNA of the CDR3: TGTGCCAGCAGCTTCGGGACAGTAAAGGGTACAGATACGCAGTATTTT. Translated, it gives CASSFGTVKGTDTQYF.

This sequence joins TRBV6-5 and TRBJ1-5; 7 positions match TRBD1. Germline-derived CDR1 and CDR2 are MNHEY and SVGAGI. The V gene end was trimmed by 2 bases and the J gene end by 4 bases; junction bases not matched to a gene: 5. This CDR3 is 15 amino acids long. The CDR3 nucleotides are TGTGCCAGCAGTTACAAGGGGGCGCGAAATCAGCCCCAGCATTTT. This gives the protein CASSYKGARNQPQHF.

This chain connects TRBV18 to TRBJ2-7, with TRBD2 as a possible D gene (5 bases). Germline V CDR1 and CDR2: KGHSH, LQKENI. V lost 3 bases to trimming and J lost 5 bases, with 14 bases between them. CDR3 length: 14 residues. This chain's CDR3 is CASSPAGGWNEQYF. CDR3 DNA: TGTGCCAGCTCACCGGCAGGCGGGTGGAACGAGCAGTACTTC.

V and J are TRBV29-1 and TRBJ2-5; D may be TRBD2 (5 bases). CDR1 is SQVTM, CDR2 ANQGSEA, per germline. The V end lost 4 bases, the J end lost 0 bases, and 9 bases lay between the germline ends. The CDR3 has 13 amino acids. Here the CDR3 DNA reads TGCAGCGTTGGAGGGATGTACCAAGAGACCCAGTACTTC. Protein: CSVGGMYQETQYF.

The chain uses TRBV6-6 and TRBJ2-2; TRBD2 aligns across 8 bases. Germline-derived CDR1 and CDR2 are MNHNY and SVGAGI (reference sequence). The CDR3 has 15 amino acids. The V gene end was trimmed by 6 bases and the J gene end by 1 base; junction bases not matched to a gene: 4. The CDR3 here is CASRVAGQNTGELFF. Written as DNA, the CDR3 is TGTGCCAGCAGGGTAGCGGGGCAGAACACCGGGGAGCTGTTTTTT.

The chain links TRBV2 to TRBJ2-3; 7 bases map to TRBD2. The junction had 15 bases not matched to a gene; V was cut back by 6 bases and J by 0 bases. Germline lookup yields CDR1 SNHLY and CDR2 FYNNEI. The CDR3 is made up of 18 amino acids. Written as DNA, the CDR3 is TGTGCCAGCAGGATTGGGAGGGGAAGAGATCCAAGCACAGATACGCAGTATTTT. This sequence encodes CASRIGRGRDPSTDTQYF.

The chain uses TRBV6-1 and TRBJ1-3; D is ambiguous. Trimming left V 0 bases short and J 4 bases short, with 13 bases between. Per germline, CDR1 MNHNS and CDR2 SASEGT. The CDR3 spans 16 residues. The DNA for the CDR3 is TGTGCCAGCAGTGAAGCGCCATCGGGTGCGGGAAACACCATATATTTT. Amino acid sequence: CASSEAPSGAGNTIYF.

The rearrangement joins TRBV23-1 to TRBJ1-3; the D is unclear. TRBV23-1 is labeled an ORF, and its function is uncertain. The CDR3 covers 17 residues. V shed 7 bases and J shed 2 bases, with 21 bases lying between them. The CDR3 bases are TGCGCCAGCATCACAAGGCCCACGGAAGAGGCTGGAAACACCATATATTTT. The encoded protein is CASITRPTEEAGNTIYF.

This sequence joins TRBV29-1 and TRBJ1-1, with TRBD1 identical over 7 bases. This CDR3 region has 12 residues. The J segment lost 0 bases and the V segment lost 7 bases, leaving 2 bases of the junction unmatched. Germline CDR1 reads SQVTM; CDR2 reads ANQGSEA. The CDR3 coding sequence is TGCAGCGGGGGACAGTTGAACACTGAAGCTTTCTTT. Protein sequence: CSGGQLNTEAFF.

The gene calls are TRBV7-9 and TRBJ1-1; 9 bases are a match to TRBD1. V lost 5 bases and J lost 1; bases outside the gene matches: 11. This CDR3 has 17 residues. CDR1 and CDR2 (germline): SEHNR, FQNEAQ (reference sequence). The CDR3 nucleotides are TGTGCCAGCAGCCGCGAGTGGACAGGGGCAGGGAACACTGAAGCTTTCTTT. Translated: CASSREWTGAGNTEAFF.

V usage is TRBV6-4 and J usage is TRBJ1-4; 7 bases line up with TRBD1. The trim removed 6 bases at V and 5 bases at J, leaving 12 bases unmatched. The V gene's germline CDR1 is MRHNA and CDR2 SNTAGT. The CDR3 consists of 16 residues. CDR3 protein: CASSPSGSGGNEKLFF. DNA for the CDR3: TGTGCCAGCAGCCCCAGTGGTTCAGGGGGAAATGAAAAACTGTTTTTT.

This rearrangement joins TRBV19 to TRBJ2-1, with 9 positions matching TRBD2. V was clipped by 5 bases and J by 7 bases; unmatched bases: 3. The CDR3 sequence is 13 residues long. Germline V CDR1 and CDR2: LNHDA, SQIVND (reference sequence). The CDR3 sequence: CASSAGGLNEQFF. The CDR3 nucleotides are TGTGCCAGTAGTGCGGGGGGGCTTAATGAGCAGTTCTTC.

The DNA of the CDR3 is TGTGCCAGCAGTTGGTCTAGCGGGTACAATGAGCAGTTCTTC. It codes for CASSWSSGYNEQFF. The chain is built from TRBV27 and TRBJ2-1, with 8 bases lining up with TRBD2. This CDR3 spans 14 amino acids. The germline CDR1 and CDR2 sequences are MNHEY and SMNVEV (reference sequence). With V trimmed by 4 bases and J by 4 bases, 3 bases remained unmatched.

This chain uses TRBV7-9 with TRBJ2-3; 11 positions match TRBD1. Germline-derived CDR1 and CDR2 are SEHNR and FQNEAQ (reference sequence). The V gene end was trimmed by 7 bases and the J gene end by 0 bases; junction bases not matched to a gene: 15. This CDR3 has 19 amino acids. The CDR3: CASKEGQGGLADSTDTQYF. CDR3 nucleotides: TGTGCCAGCAAGGAGGGACAGGGGGGGCTAGCGGATAGCACAGATACGCAGTATTTT.

This sequence joins TRBV5-8 and TRBJ2-5; TRBD2 might be the D (6 bases). In germline, CDR1 is SGHTS, CDR2 YDEGEE. Trimming removed 5 bases at V and 5 bases at J, with 16 bases between. CDR3 size: 14 residues. The CDR3 DNA follows: TGTGCCAGCAGTCGGGGCCTAGCGCTGGAGACCCAGTACTTC. Protein product: CASSRGLALETQYF.

The V call is TRBV6-5, the J call TRBJ1-2; D is uncertain. The CDR3 loop spans 10 amino acids. The V and J ends lost 7 bases and 6 bases respectively, with 6 bases between them. CDR1 is MNHEY, CDR2 SVGAGI, per germline. The CDR3 region has the DNA TGTGCCAGCAATGGAGATGGCTACACCTTC. It encodes CASNGDGYTF.

The V and J genes are TRBV2 and TRBJ1-6, with a tentative D call TRBD1 (6 bases). Trimming stripped 5 bases from V and 13 bases from J, with 15 bases between. CDR3 length equals 13 residues. Germline V gene lookup returns CDR1 SNHLY and CDR2 FYNNEI. The CDR3 reads CASSFTGQNPLHF. The CDR3 DNA reads as TGTGCCAGCAGTTTCACAGGGCAGAATCCCCTCCACTTT.